The 17 T cell receptor beta chains below were found in one sample sequenced in a study of patients and donors after allogeneic stem cell transplantation. MiXCR, applied by TCRdb to the RT-PCR reads, yields one record per CDR3 protein. The sample consists of about 200,000 distinct CDR3 sequences, 40% to 45% of them appearing once. Sequencing input: blood, either unsorted or a sorted T cell fraction (not recorded which). Every receptor here comes from a human donor who was either an allogeneic HSCT recipient or a stem cell or donor lymphocyte infusion donor (not recorded which). It is not recorded whose cells these are; they may come from a transplant donor.

This clonotype appeared a few times. The gene calls are TRBV7-2 and TRBJ1-1; the D is unclear. Trimming took 5 bases from V and 10 from J, leaving 14 bases between them. Germline assignment: CDR1 SGHTA and CDR2 FQGNSA. The CDR3 contains 12 residues. For the CDR3, the DNA is TGTGCCAGCAGCGCACGAGTCTGGGGAGCTTTCTTT. The encoded protein is CASSARVWGAFF.

This rearrangement joins TRBV5-6 to TRBJ2-3, with a weak D call TRBD1 (8 bases). The CDR3 length is 15 residues. CDR1 is SGHDT, CDR2 YYEEEE, per germline. Trimming shortened V by 4 bases and J by 3 bases, and 15 bases separated the two germline ends. CDR3: CASSLYRGGTDTQYF. CDR3 DNA sequence: TGTGCCAGCAGCCTATACAGGGGGGGGACAGATACGCAGTATTTT.

This clonotype was detected a few times. The chain uses TRBV29-1 and TRBJ1-2; tentatively, D is TRBD1 (6 bases). The germline V gene encodes CDR1 SQVTM and CDR2 ANQGSEA. The germline V and J ends were trimmed by 7 bases and 4 bases, with 13 bases remaining between them. This CDR3 region has 12 residues. The DNA of the CDR3 is TGCAGCGGAAGGACAGCCCTCTATGGCTACACCTTC. It codes for CSGRTALYGYTF.

CDR3 region: CASSVTDFSYEQYF. Written as DNA, the CDR3 is TGTGCCAGCAGCGTCACAGACTTCTCCTACGAGCAGTACTTC. The chain uses TRBV12-3 or TRBV12-4 and TRBJ2-7; no reliable D call. V gave up 6 bases and J gave up 0 bases, with 12 bases separating them. This CDR3 has 14 residues.

The genes are TRBV4-1 and TRBJ1-2; no clear D gene. The CDR3 covers 15 residues. The germline V gene encodes CDR1 MGHRA and CDR2 YSYEKL. V shed 4 bases and J shed 4 bases, with 16 bases lying between them. This chain's CDR3 is CASSPVRRLSYGYTF. CDR3 in DNA: TGCGCCAGCAGCCCGGTGCGAAGGTTGAGCTATGGCTACACCTTC.

The chain is built from TRBV7-2 and TRBJ1-2, with 11 positions matching TRBD1. V lost 0 bases to trimming and J lost 5 bases; unmatched junction nucleotides: 5. CDR3 length: 16 residues. Germline CDR1 reads SGHTA; CDR2 reads FQGNSA. The CDR3 DNA reads as TGTGCCAGCAGCTTAGCCGGGGACAGGGGGATTTATGGCTACACCTTC. It yields the protein CASSLAGDRGIYGYTF.

This clonotype was seen a few times. This rearrangement joins TRBV5-1 to TRBJ1-1; D remains ambiguous. Germline CDR1 reads SGHRS; CDR2 reads YFSETQ. V was cut by 0 bases and J by 5 bases, with 8 bases left in between. CDR3 length equals 13 residues. CDR3 DNA: TGCGCCAGCAGCTTGGAAGGGTGGACTGAAGCTTTCTTT. The encoded protein is CASSLEGWTEAFF. Drawing the rest from reference TRBV5-1 and TRBJ1-1, the complete variable domain is KAGVTQTPRYLIKTRGQQVTLSCSPISGHRSVSWYQQTPGQGLQFLFEYFSETQRNKGNFPGRFSGRQFSNSRSEMNVSTLELGDSALYLCASSLEGWTEAFFGQGTRLTVV.

CDR3 sequence reads: CASSYSSQLTGNTIYF. DNA for the CDR3: TGTGCCAGCAGTTACTCGAGCCAGCTGACTGGAAACACCATATATTTT. The gene calls are TRBV6-5 and TRBJ1-3; D gene uncertain. Germline values: CDR1 MNHEY, CDR2 SVGAGI. V lost 0 bases to trimming and J lost 2 bases, with 11 bases between them. CDR3 length equals 16 residues.

There are a few counts of this clonotype. The J gene is TRBJ1-4, the V gene TRBV12-3 or TRBV12-4; no reliable D call. The CDR3 extends over 13 amino acids. Trimming shortened V by 1 base and J by 3 bases, and 3 bases separated the two germline ends. CDR3 DNA sequence: TGTGCCAGCAGTTTAGGTTCTAATGAAAAACTGTTTTTT. This encodes CASSLGSNEKLFF.

The chain couples TRBV18 to TRBJ2-7; 9 bases map to TRBD2. CDR1 and CDR2 from the germline V gene are KGHSH and LQKENI. The V gene end was trimmed by 3 bases and the J gene end by 5 bases; junction bases not matched to a gene: 11. The CDR3 extends over 16 amino acids. The chain's CDR3 is CASSPTAGSGSNEQYF. The DNA for the CDR3 is TGTGCCAGCTCACCTACCGCGGGTAGCGGGAGTAACGAGCAGTACTTC.

The V and J genes are TRBV6-5 and TRBJ1-6, with 8 bases fitting TRBD1. V was clipped by 7 bases and J by 8 bases; unmatched bases: 13. Germline V gene data show CDR1 as MNHEY and CDR2 as SVGAGI. The CDR3 has 16 amino acids. This CDR3 is CASTDSGQGRDSPLHF. The CDR3 DNA sequence: TGTGCCAGCACCGACTCTGGACAGGGAAGGGATTCACCCCTCCACTTT.

This sequence joins TRBV7-2 and TRBJ2-3; TRBD1 matches 8 bases. This CDR3 contains 18 residues. Germline-derived CDR1 and CDR2 are SGHTA and FQGNSA. V lost 4 bases, J lost 0 bases, and 12 bases stayed unmatched. The CDR3 bases are TGTGCCAGCAGCTCCCGGGACAGGAGACTCTTTAGCACAGATACGCAGTATTTT. Translating it yields CASSSRDRRLFSTDTQYF.

The table lists this clonotype with a few counts. CDR3 region: CSVGDSIGYTF. The CDR3 DNA sequence: TGCAGCGTTGGTGACTCCATCGGCTACACCTTC. The rearrangement joins TRBV29-1 to TRBJ1-2; no clear D gene. In germline, CDR1 is SQVTM, CDR2 ANQGSEA. The CDR3 is made up of 11 amino acids. The ends were cut back, 4 bases at V and 8 bases at J, with 11 bases in the middle.

The genes are TRBV4-2 and TRBJ2-1; the match to TRBD2 covers 7 bases. CDR1 and CDR2 from the germline V gene are LGHNA and YNFKEQ. Trimming at V came to 4 bases and at J to 7 bases, leaving 13 bases not matched to a gene. The CDR3 consists of 16 residues. The CDR3 DNA follows: TGTGCCAGCAGCCGCCTCCTGGCGGGAGTCCCAAATGAGCAGTTCTTC. The encoded protein is CASSRLLAGVPNEQFF.

The V and J genes are TRBV3-1 and TRBJ1-5; no clear D. The CDR3 is 18 residues long. CDR1 is LGHDT, CDR2 YNNKEL, per germline (reference sequence). V was clipped by 0 bases and J by 0 bases, with 15 bases between them. This CDR3 is CASSQDPHSGYSNQPQHF. The DNA of the CDR3 is TGTGCCAGCAGCCAAGATCCCCACAGCGGCTATAGCAATCAGCCCCAGCATTTT. Variable domain in full (rest from reference TRBV3-1 and TRBJ1-5): DTAVSQTPKYLVTQMGNDKSIKCEQNLGHDTMYWYKQDSKKFLKIMFSYNNKELIINETVPNRFSPKSPDKAHLNLHINSLELGDSAVYFCASSQDPHSGYSNQPQHFGDGTRLSIL.

This rearrangement joins TRBV29-1 to TRBJ2-5; no reliable D call. Trimming pared 4 bases from V and 5 bases from J, leaving 5 bases between. Germline values: CDR1 SQVTM, CDR2 ANQGSEA. The CDR3 covers 10 residues. This CDR3 is CSVGVETQYF. The CDR3, as DNA: TGCAGCGTTGGGGTGGAGACCCAGTACTTC. The variable domain in full, with the rest retrieved from reference TRBV29-1 and TRBJ2-5, is SAVISQKPSRDICQRGTSLTIQCQVDSQVTMMFWYRQQPGQSLTLIATANQGSEATYESGFVIDKFPISRPNLTFSTLTVSNMSPEDSSIYLCSVGVETQYFGPGTRLLVL.

This clonotype has more than one count but fewer than ten. This chain connects TRBV9 to TRBJ1-1; 7 positions agree with TRBD1. CDR1 and CDR2 (germline): SGDLS, YYNGEE. The CDR3 is 17 residues long. The J segment lost 0 bases and the V segment lost 2 bases, leaving 10 bases of the junction unmatched. The CDR3 loop is CASSVRDSSLLNTEAFF. CDR3 coding DNA: TGTGCCAGCAGCGTTCGGGACAGCAGTCTTTTGAACACTGAAGCTTTCTTT.